These T cell receptor beta chains were read from a single sample in a study of cytomegalovirus exposure and HLA in healthy donors. TCRdb's table, derived via immunoSEQ multiplex PCR, lists solely in-frame clones and lacks some. The sample yields 150,000 or so clones, approximately 80% seen once. Sequences were obtained from PBMCs. These receptors were collected from a woman aged 45 to 65 in good health and CMV-seropositive. CDR3s include the opening cysteine and the closing phenylalanine or tryptophan. A D gene is named only where the DNA matches it firmly. A row's size may be missing; if present it is once, few, many or a size class.

D gene,clone size,J gene,V gene,CDR3 protein,CDR3 DNA
NA,NA,TRBJ2-6,TRBV6-1,CASNLSGANVLTF,TGTGCCAGCAATCTCTCTGGGGCCAACGTCCTGACTTTC
NA,NA,TRBJ1-5,TRBV5-6,CASSLGRNSNQPQHF,TGTGCCAGCAGCTTGGGCAGGAATAGCAATCAGCCCCAGCATTTT
NA,NA,TRBJ2-7,TRBV5-5,CASTLLVPQSEQYF,TGTGCCAGCACCCTACTAGTACCTCAAAGCGAGCAGTACTTC
TRBD2,NA,TRBJ2-3,TRBV2,CASGLGTSGGGFSQYF,TGTGCCAGCGGGTTGGGGACTAGCGGGGGGGGGTTCTCGCAGTATTTT
TRBD2,NA,TRBJ2-5,TRBV28,CASSTGLAGGVETQYF,TGTGCCAGCAGTACGGGACTAGCGGGAGGAGTAGAGACCCAGTACTTC
NA,few,TRBJ1-1,TRBV7-8,CASSPRTDSNTEAFF,TGTGCCAGCAGCCCGCGGACAGATTCGAACACTGAAGCTTTCTTT
TRBD1,NA,TRBJ1-1,TRBV7-2,CASRLQGALGNTEAFF,TGTGCCAGCAGGCTACAGGGGGCCCTCGGGAACACTGAAGCTTTCTTT
NA,NA,TRBJ2-7,TRBV5-4,CASSRMGPRGEQYF,TGTGCCAGCAGCCGAATGGGACCGCGGGGCGAGCAGTACTTC
NA,NA,TRBJ1-5,TRBV7-2,CASSLGGSNGNQPQHF,TGTGCCAGCAGCTTGGGGGGGAGTAATGGCAATCAGCCCCAGCATTTT
TRBD1,NA,TRBJ1-2,TRBV11-2,CASSPTGQGGGYTF,TGTGCCAGCAGCCCGACAGGGCAGGGCGGGGGCTACACCTTC
NA,few,TRBJ2-1,TRBV7-2,CASSQTLQGNEQFF,TGTGCCAGCAGCCAAACCCTACAGGGCAATGAGCAGTTCTTC
TRBD1,NA,TRBJ1-2,TRBV6-5,CASSWTGGDYGYTF,TGTGCCAGCAGTTGGACAGGGGGCGACTATGGCTACACCTTC
NA,NA,TRBJ1-1,TRBV4-1,CASSKYLSEGTEAFF,TGCGCCAGCAGCAAATACCTCAGTGAGGGCACTGAAGCTTTCTTT
NA,NA,TRBJ1-1,TRBV7-2,CASSGRWGGDREAFF,TGTGCCAGCAGCGGAAGATGGGGGGGCGATCGGGAAGCTTTCTTT
TRBD2,NA,TRBJ2-3,TRBV5-1,CASSLEGRTRVTDTQYF,TGCGCCAGCAGCTTGGAGGGGCGGACTAGAGTGACAGATACGCAGTATTTT
NA,NA,TRBJ1-6,TRBV6-5,CASSYEGNSPLHF,TGTGCCAGCAGTTACGAGGGTAATTCACCCCTCCACTTT
NA,once,TRBJ1-3,TRBV30,CAWSGSMSSGNTIYF,TGTGCCTGGAGTGGATCCATGAGCTCTGGAAACACCATATATTTT
NA,NA,TRBJ1-3,TRBV7-9,CASSLASSGNTIYF,TGTGCCAGCAGCTTAGCCAGCTCTGGAAACACCATATATTTT
NA,NA,TRBJ2-7,TRBV19,CASSIGGLREQYF,TGTGCCAGTAGTATTGGAGGACTACGAGAGCAGTACTTC
TRBD1,NA,TRBJ1-4,TRBV9,CASSVGTGGGGEKLFF,TGTGCCAGCAGCGTTGGGACAGGGGGCGGCGGTGAAAAACTGTTTTTT
TRBD1,NA,TRBJ1-5,TRBV11-2,CASSLRGQDQPQHF,TGTGCCAGCAGCCTTAGGGGACAGGATCAGCCCCAGCATTTT
NA,NA,TRBJ2-2,TRBV19,CASTFWPQRGTGELFF,TGTGCCAGTACCTTTTGGCCGCAAAGAGGCACCGGGGAGCTGTTTTTT
TRBD1,NA,TRBJ2-1,TRBV6-6,CASNGGGQGVYNEQFF,TGTGCCAGCAACGGGGGAGGACAGGGAGTCTACAATGAGCAGTTCTTC
TRBD1,NA,TRBJ2-7,TRBV29-1,CSVGLGTGPYEQYF,TGCAGCGTTGGACTTGGGACAGGCCCCTACGAGCAGTACTTC
NA,NA,TRBJ1-1,TRBV11-2,CASSSRVEAFF,TGTGCCAGCAGCTCCCGGGTTGAAGCTTTCTTT
NA,NA,TRBJ1-4,TRBV28,CASSSPNEKLFF,TGTGCCAGCAGTTCCCCAAATGAAAAACTGTTTTTT
NA,NA,TRBJ2-7,TRBV28,CASGDNDRIGAYF,TGTGCCAGCGGGGACAATGACAGAATAGGGGCGTACTTC
TRBD1,NA,TRBJ1-1,TRBV19,CASRPQGNIAEAFF,TGTGCCAGTAGGCCACAGGGGAATATAGCTGAAGCTTTCTTT
NA,NA,TRBJ2-7,TRBV28,CASEGVYEQYF,TGTGCCAGCGAGGGGGTCTACGAGCAGTACTTC
NA,NA,TRBJ1-1,TRBV10-2,CASRQTAMNTEAFF,TGCGCCAGCCGGCAGACAGCCATGAACACTGAAGCTTTCTTT
TRBD1,NA,TRBJ1-1,TRBV5-1,CASSLTGGDTEAFF,TGCGCCAGCAGCCTGACAGGGGGGGACACTGAAGCTTTCTTT
NA,once,TRBJ1-2,TRBV18,CASSPLQEPVYGYTF,TGTGCCAGCTCACCGCTACAGGAGCCCGTCTATGGCTACACCTTC
NA,once,TRBJ1-2,TRBV9,CASSVGREDGYTF,TGTGCCAGCAGCGTAGGCAGGGAGGATGGCTACACCTTC